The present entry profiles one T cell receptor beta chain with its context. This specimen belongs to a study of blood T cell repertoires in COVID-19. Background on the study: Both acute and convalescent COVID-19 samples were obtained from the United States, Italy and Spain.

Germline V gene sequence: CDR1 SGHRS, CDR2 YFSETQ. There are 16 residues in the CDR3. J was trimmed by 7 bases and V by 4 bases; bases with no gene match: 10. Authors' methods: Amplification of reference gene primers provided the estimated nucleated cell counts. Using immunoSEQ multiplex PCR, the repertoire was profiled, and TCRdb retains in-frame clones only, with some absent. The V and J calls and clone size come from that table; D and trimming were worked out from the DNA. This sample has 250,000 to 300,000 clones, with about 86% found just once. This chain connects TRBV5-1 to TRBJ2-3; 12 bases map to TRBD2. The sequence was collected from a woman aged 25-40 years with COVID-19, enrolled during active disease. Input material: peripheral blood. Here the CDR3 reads CASSRSSGGAINTQYF. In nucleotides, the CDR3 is TGCGCCAGCAGCCGATCTAGCGGGGGGGCAATAAATACGCAGTATTTT.